Listed below are T cell receptor beta chains from one sample, sequenced in a study of post-analysis software for immune sequencing data. TCRdb reanalysed the PCR reads using MiXCR and keeps one entry per CDR3 protein. Among 650,000 to 850,000 distinct CDR3 sequences listed, approximately 57% were seen once. The specimen sequenced was blood. The receptor source for this set is a girl aged 10-17 years with multiple sclerosis. The CDR3 runs from the conserved cysteine through the conserved F or W. A D gene is named only where the DNA matches it firmly. Clone size is given for some rows only: seen once, a few or many times, or a class if the clone is expanded.

NA	TRBJ2-5	TRBV20-1	NA	CSAGSLPGTQYF	TGCAGTGCAGGTTCCCTACCAGGGACCCAGTACTTC
NA	TRBJ2-7	TRBV5-1	NA	CASSHRQGSAKYYEQYF	TGCGCCAGCAGCCACAGGCAGGGGTCGGCCAAATACTACGAGCAGTACTTC
NA	TRBJ2-5	TRBV6-5	TRBD2	CASSPGTSPRETQYF	TGTGCCAGCAGTCCCGGGACTAGCCCACGCGAGACCCAGTACTTC
NA	TRBJ2-5	TRBV20-1	NA	CSARRQRYQETQYF	TGCAGTGCTAGGAGACAGAGGTACCAAGAGACCCAGTACTTC
few	TRBJ2-7	TRBV6-5	TRBD1	CASSRVRDRGYEQYF	TGTGCCAGCAGCAGAGTCAGGGACAGGGGATACGAGCAGTACTTC
once	TRBJ2-5	TRBV14	TRBD2	CASSPKGLAGAFYLQETQYF	TGTGCCAGCAGCCCCAAGGGACTAGCGGGAGCATTCTACTTGCAAGAGACCCAGTACTTC
NA	TRBJ2-5	TRBV5-5	TRBD2	CASSLVGAGGQETQYF	TGTGCCAGCAGCTTGGTGGGGGCGGGGGGCCAAGAGACCCAGTACTTC
NA	TRBJ2-3	TRBV18	NA	CASSPRQTDTQYF	TGTGCCAGCTCACCTCGCCAGACAGATACGCAGTATTTT
NA	TRBJ2-3	TRBV7-9	NA	CASSFSGTDTQYF	TGTGCCAGCAGCTTCTCAGGAACAGATACGCAGTATTTT
NA	TRBJ2-3	TRBV7-8	NA	CASNLGGGGGTDTQYF	TGTGCCAGCAATCTTGGAGGGGGGGGAGGCACAGATACGCAGTATTTT
once	TRBJ2-1	TRBV6-4	NA	CASSDSLSSYNEQFF	TGTGCCAGCAGTGACTCTCTAAGCTCCTACAATGAGCAGTTCTTC
once	TRBJ1-6	TRBV12-3/TRBV12-4	NA	CASSEGGPLHF	TGTGCCAGCAGTGAAGGGGGACCCCTCCACTTT
few	TRBJ2-5	TRBV4-1	TRBD2	CASSQGLARKETQYF	TGCGCCAGCAGCCAGGGACTAGCACGGAAAGAGACCCAGTACTTC
few	TRBJ2-7	TRBV11-2	TRBD2	CASSLQVTSGSYEQYF	TGTGCCAGCAGCTTACAAGTGACTAGCGGGTCATACGAGCAGTACTTC
NA	TRBJ1-1	TRBV12-3/TRBV12-4	TRBD1	CASSLRGTGGYTEAFF	TGTGCCAGCAGTTTAAGAGGGACAGGGGGCTACACTGAAGCTTTCTTT
NA	TRBJ2-7	TRBV20-1	NA	CSARDPGNSYEQYF	TGCAGTGCTAGAGATCCGGGAAATTCCTACGAGCAGTACTTC
few	TRBJ1-5	TRBV29-1	NA	CSVGWPQHF	TGCAGCGTTGGTTGGCCCCAGCATTTT
NA	TRBJ1-5	TRBV10-3	NA	CAISGSNQPQHF	TGTGCCATCAGTGGAAGCAATCAGCCCCAGCATTTT
NA	TRBJ2-3	TRBV7-9	TRBD2	CASSLRILAGGGTDTQYF	TGTGCCAGCAGCCTCCGGATACTAGCGGGAGGGGGCACAGATACGCAGTATTTT
NA	TRBJ2-1	TRBV29-1	TRBD2	CSVGGLAGAKRNEQFF	TGCAGCGTTGGGGGGCTAGCGGGAGCCAAGCGTAATGAGCAGTTCTTC
NA	TRBJ2-3	TRBV15	TRBD2	CATSNGLAGAIDTQYF	TGTGCCACCAGCAACGGACTAGCGGGAGCTATAGATACGCAGTATTTT
NA	TRBJ2-3	TRBV29-1	TRBD2	CSVDNGAGGDTQYF	TGCAGCGTTGACAACGGCGCGGGGGGGGATACGCAGTATTTT
NA	TRBJ1-1	TRBV10-3	TRBD1	CAIRGDRAGTEAFF	TGTGCCATCCGAGGAGACAGGGCGGGCACTGAAGCTTTCTTT
NA	TRBJ2-3	TRBV14	NA	CASSQRGPQTDTQYF	TGTGCCAGCAGCCAAAGAGGTCCCCAAACAGATACGCAGTATTTT
NA	TRBJ2-1	TRBV11-2	TRBD2	CASSPRLAGGPTEQFF	TGTGCCAGCAGCCCTCGACTAGCGGGAGGGCCTACTGAGCAGTTCTTC
NA	TRBJ2-3	TRBV15	TRBD2	CATSTGGSPSTDTQYF	TGTGCCACCAGCACGGGGGGGAGCCCCTCCACAGATACGCAGTATTTT
once	TRBJ1-2	TRBV29-1	TRBD1	CSVFFRGSANYGYTF	TGCAGCGTCTTCTTCAGGGGGTCTGCTAACTATGGCTACACCTTC
NA	TRBJ2-1	TRBV10-3	TRBD2	CAIRNSGGAYNEQFF	TGTGCCATCAGGAATAGCGGGGGGGCCTACAATGAGCAGTTCTTC
NA	TRBJ2-1	TRBV20-1	NA	CSARAGERREQFF	TGCAGTGCTAGAGCGGGAGAGAGGCGTGAGCAGTTCTTC
few	TRBJ2-1	TRBV12-3/TRBV12-4	TRBD1	CASSLQGARRSYNEQFF	TGTGCCAGCAGTCTCCAGGGGGCGCGAAGATCGTACAATGAGCAGTTCTTC
NA	TRBJ2-3	TRBV7-9	NA	CASSLIRGTDTQYF	TGTGCCAGCAGCCTCATTAGGGGAACAGATACGCAGTATTTT
few	TRBJ2-1	TRBV3-1	TRBD1	CASSPRDRPYNEQFF	TGTGCCAGCAGCCCCCGGGACAGACCCTACAATGAGCAGTTCTTC
NA	TRBJ2-3	TRBV11-2	NA	CASSLDRPDTQYF	TGTGCCAGCAGCTTAGATCGTCCAGATACGCAGTATTTT
few	TRBJ2-1	TRBV29-1	TRBD2	CSAGKRLAGNNEQFF	TGCAGCGCTGGGAAGAGGCTAGCGGGAAACAATGAGCAGTTCTTC
NA	TRBJ2-7	TRBV28	TRBD1	CASRQRQGSYEQYF	TGTGCCAGCAGACAGAGACAGGGGTCCTACGAGCAGTACTTC
NA	TRBJ2-1	TRBV12-3/TRBV12-4	TRBD2	CASSPPNRLAASSYNEQFF	TGTGCCAGCAGTCCCCCGAATCGGCTAGCGGCCAGCTCCTACAATGAGCAGTTCTTC
few	TRBJ2-5	TRBV7-2	NA	CASSLVPLETQYF	TGTGCCAGCAGCTTAGTTCCTCTCGAGACCCAGTACTTC
NA	TRBJ2-4	TRBV10-1	TRBD2	CASSEFEREDIQYF	TGCGCCAGCAGTGAGTTTGAGCGGGAGGACATTCAGTACTTC
NA	TRBJ2-5	TRBV24-1	NA	CATSSERETQYF	TGTGCCACCAGTTCGGAGAGAGAGACCCAGTACTTC
NA	TRBJ2-7	TRBV11-2	NA	CASSLDRWASCEQYF	TGTGCCAGCAGCTTAGATCGATGGGCCTCCTGCGAGCAGTACTTC
NA	TRBJ1-1	TRBV29-1	TRBD1	CSVFRGPYTEAFF	TGCAGCGTTTTCAGGGGGCCGTACACTGAAGCTTTCTTT
NA	TRBJ1-2	TRBV7-9	TRBD1	CASSSGQGGNGYTF	TGTGCCAGCAGCTCGGGACAGGGAGGTAATGGCTACACCTTC
NA	TRBJ1-1	TRBV19	NA	CASSMGGRGTEAFF	TGTGCCAGTAGTATGGGAGGGAGAGGCACTGAAGCTTTCTTT
NA	TRBJ2-3	TRBV29-1	NA	CSGSGRLTDTQYF	TGCAGCGGATCGGGAAGACTCACAGATACGCAGTATTTT
NA	TRBJ2-5	TRBV11-2	NA	CASSLWVYGQETQYF	TGTGCCAGCAGCTTATGGGTTTACGGCCAAGAGACCCAGTACTTC
NA	TRBJ2-7	TRBV7-9	NA	CASSSPGQTLGEQYF	TGTGCCAGCAGCTCCCCCGGACAGACCCTTGGAGAGCAGTACTTC
NA	TRBJ2-5	TRBV10-3	NA	CATSRTTRQNSNEQYF	TGTGCCACGTCCCGAACCACTAGACAGAATTCAAATGAGCAGTACTTC
NA	TRBJ1-2	TRBV2	NA	CASSEAGGFGGYTF	TGTGCCAGCAGTGAGGCCGGGGGATTTGGCGGCTACACCTTC
NA	TRBJ2-4	TRBV7-2	NA	CVSSLSTSIRSKNIQYF	TGTGTCAGCAGCTTATCTACTAGCATCCGTTCCAAAAACATTCAGTACTTC
NA	TRBJ2-5	TRBV9	NA	CASSGWTSETQYF	TGTGCCAGCAGCGGATGGACCTCGGAGACCCAGTACTTC
NA	TRBJ1-2	TRBV12-3/TRBV12-4	NA	CASSWTDIGYTF	TGTGCCAGCAGTTGGACAGATATTGGCTACACCTTC
few	TRBJ1-5	TRBV6-5	NA	CASSRGRGGQPQHF	TGTGCCAGCAGTCGTGGAAGGGGGGGTCAGCCCCAGCATTTT
few	TRBJ2-7	TRBV5-1	TRBD1	CASSWDSTYEQYF	TGCGCCAGCAGCTGGGACAGTACCTACGAGCAGTACTTC